This T cell receptor beta chain was captured by sequencing in a study of blood T cell repertoires in COVID-19. At the level of the study: T cells, B-cell-depleted T cells, or PBMCs provided the cDNA or gDNA that served as material.

The CDR3 spans 16 residues. Germline V CDR1 and CDR2: MGHRA, YSYEKL. V dropped 1 base and J dropped 4; count of bases not matched to a gene: 2. In the study's own analysis: Amplified reference gene primers provided the basis for estimating nucleated cell counts. Method: immunoSEQ multiplex PCR; TCRdb's copy keeps in-frame clones and lacks some. V, J and clone size are taken as reported in that table, and D and trimming were inferred from the DNA itself. The data hold 320,000 or so clones, with over 70% observed a single time. Two negative PCRs, clearance, or symptom resolution were required of recovered Cohort 3 donors.

The chain is built from TRBV4-1 and TRBJ2-5; TRBD2 matches 14 bases. The sequence derives from a man younger than 45 who had recovered from COVID-19. What was sequenced was PBMCs or T cells enriched from blood (not recorded which). The CDR3 DNA follows: TGCGCCAGCAGCCAAGGCGGGACTAGCGGGGGAGAGACCCAGTACTTC. This encodes CASSQGGTSGGETQYF.